Presented here are 10 T cell receptor beta chains from one specimen sequenced in a study of CD8+ T cells in alopecia areata. Described treatment: oral pan-JAK inhibitor, 5-10 mg twice daily. The authors extracted RNA and reverse transcribed it into cDNA as the sequencing template. Generated by immunoSEQ multiplex PCR, the TCRdb table keeps only in-frame clones and is missing some. Among 110,000 to 150,000 clones listed, about 56% were seen once. The input for sequencing was CD8+ T cells sorted from blood, taken at week 4, from a patient treated with tofacitinib. All receptors derive from a human donor with alopecia areata.

This clone was recorded a few times. This sequence joins TRBV14 and TRBJ2-7; 8 bases align to TRBD1. V was pared by 0 bases and J by 4 bases, with 5 bases of the junction left unmatched. Per the germline V gene, CDR1 is SGHDN and CDR2 is FVKESK. CDR3 length: 15 amino acids. The CDR3 loop reads CASSQEWDRRYEQYF. As DNA, the CDR3 is TGTGCCAGCAGCCAAGAATGGGACAGGCGGTACGAGCAGTACTTC.

This sequence joins TRBV15 and TRBJ2-2; 12 nucleotides align to TRBD1. Trimming cost V 5 bases and J 5 bases; bases outside gene matches: 15. The CDR3 extends over 19 amino acids. CDR1 LNHNV and CDR2 YYDKDF come from the germline V gene (reference sequence). CDR3 in DNA: TGTGCCACCAGCGGCACCCGGGTGGGGGACAGGGGGCGGACCGGGGAGCTGTTTTTT. It yields the protein CATSGTRVGDRGRTGELFF.

The V gene is TRBV6-5, the J gene TRBJ2-7; tentative D call: TRBD2 (5 bases). The CDR3 consists of 14 residues. Trimming removed 2 bases at V and 5 bases at J, with 13 bases between. From germline, CDR1 is MNHEY and CDR2 SVGAGI. The CDR3 DNA follows: TGTGCCAGCAGTTACAGCGAGGGTCCCAACGAGCAGTACTTC. Protein: CASSYSEGPNEQYF.

The V and J genes are TRBV27 and TRBJ1-6; D not certain. V lost 6 bases and J lost 0, with 6 bases in between. From germline, CDR1 is MNHEY and CDR2 SMNVEV (reference sequence). The CDR3 is 14 residues long. CDR3 nucleotides: TGTGCCAGCAGCCCGAGCTCCTATAATTCACCCCTCCACTTT. Its protein product is CASSPSSYNSPLHF.

In DNA form, the CDR3 reads TGTGCCAGCAGTTACGTCACAGGGGCCGGCTACGAGCAGTACTTC. The encoded protein is CASSYVTGAGYEQYF. The rearrangement links TRBV6-5 to TRBJ2-7; 7 bases are shared with TRBD1. Losses at the gene ends were 2 bases for V and 3 bases for J; bases not matched to a gene: 7. This CDR3 is 15 amino acids long. Per the germline V gene, CDR1 is MNHEY and CDR2 is SVGAGI.

This clone was observed a single time. The chain employs TRBV30 and TRBJ1-1; D unresolved. Germline CDR1 reads GTSNPN; CDR2 reads SVGIG (reference sequence). This CDR3 comprises 14 residues. The V end was cut by 5 bases, the J end by 4 bases, with 17 bases between. The CDR3 nucleotides read TGTGCCTGGCACCCACGGGGAGTGGGCACTGAAGCTTTCTTT. Its protein product is CAWHPRGVGTEAFF.

The chain joins TRBV30 to TRBJ1-2; D is perhaps TRBD1 (5 bases). The germline gives CDR1 GTSNPN, CDR2 SVGIG (reference sequence). Trimming removed 5 bases at V and 7 bases at J, with 26 bases between. This CDR3 is built from 16 residues. Written as DNA, the CDR3 is TGTGCCTGGTCGGAAACCTCAGGGCCTCCTTGGGTTGGCTACACCTTC. Its translation: CAWSETSGPPWVGYTF.

This chain connects TRBV23-1 to TRBJ2-1; weak D call: TRBD2 (7 bases). TRBV23-1 is noted as an ORF with a role that remains uncertain. The CDR3 consists of 13 residues. Trimming pared 7 bases from V and 9 bases from J, leaving 16 bases between. The CDR3 region has the DNA TGCGCCAGCACCAGACGGGGGGCCGGTGAGCAGTTCTTC. It yields the protein CASTRRGAGEQFF.

The chain has TRBV13 and TRBJ2-4; D perhaps matches TRBD1 (5 bases). CDR1 PRHDT and CDR2 FYEKMQ come from the germline V gene (reference sequence). There are 15 residues in the CDR3. V was pared by 4 bases and J by 6 bases, with 16 bases between. The CDR3 DNA sequence: TGTGCCAGCAGCTACCGACCCGAAAGGGGAAACATTCAGTACTTC. Residues: CASSYRPERGNIQYF.

V is TRBV7-2 and J is TRBJ1-4; 9 bases map to TRBD1. The germline V gene encodes CDR1 SGHTA and CDR2 FQGNSA. This CDR3 region has 15 residues. Germline trimming cut 7 bases from V and 5 bases from J; bases unmatched to any gene: 8. CDR3 region: CASTPETGGNEKLFF. CDR3 bases: TGTGCCAGCACTCCAGAGACAGGGGGAAATGAAAAACTGTTTTTT.